This entry lists 9 T cell receptor beta chains sequenced from one sample in a study of vaccination and CD4 T cells after COVID-19. The antigens for these receptors are not known. Treatment described: approximately nine-day PBMC culture with coronavirus spike peptide pools or control peptides (ViraFEST assay). CD4+ T-cell collection from the unexposed donor predated the COVID-19 pandemic (2011-2018). Cultured CD4+ T-cell DNA underwent Oncomine TCR Beta short-read sequencing. Genomic DNA extraction was carried out from cultured CD4+ T cells. TCRdb reanalysed the PCR reads using MiXCR and keeps one entry per CDR3 protein. The top ten hold less than 15% of the sample, which has 8,500 to 13,000 distinct CDR3 sequences, about 28% seen once. Sequencing input: CD4+ T cells from blood, cultured in vitro. The source of these receptors is a human donor in good health.

The rearrangement joins TRBV11-3 to TRBJ2-7, with TRBD2 matching over 8 bases. CDR1 is SGHNT and CDR2 is YENEEA in the germline V gene. J was trimmed by 1 base and V by 2 bases; bases with no gene match: 7. The CDR3 consists of 16 residues. CDR3 DNA sequence: TGTGCCAGCAGCTTAACCGTTACGGGAGGGTCCTACGAGCAGTACTTC. As protein: CASSLTVTGGSYEQYF.

By frequency in the sample, this clonotype is medium-sized. V usage is TRBV20-1 and J usage is TRBJ2-2; tentative D call: TRBD2 (5 bases). Trimming pared 5 bases from V and 4 bases from J, leaving 11 bases between. The germline CDR1 and CDR2 sequences are DFQATT and SNEGSKA (reference sequence). The CDR3 covers 13 residues. The CDR3 sequence is CSALGLFTGELFF. For the CDR3, the DNA is TGCAGTGCTCTTGGACTGTTCACCGGGGAGCTGTTTTTT.

This clonotype came up a few times. This chain joins TRBV20-1 and TRBJ2-2; 7 bases fit TRBD2. CDR1 and CDR2 (germline): DFQATT, SNEGSKA (reference sequence). The V segment lost 7 bases and the J segment 4 bases; nucleotides outside the gene matches: 18. This CDR3 comprises 17 residues. CDR3: CSVKGREGSLSTGELFF. As DNA, the CDR3 is TGCAGTGTTAAGGGCAGGGAGGGCTCGTTAAGCACCGGGGAGCTGTTTTTT.

This clonotype was observed a handful of times. J is TRBJ1-1 and V is TRBV18; TRBD1 is a possible D gene (6 bases). This CDR3 is built from 14 residues. Trimming pared 2 bases from V and 5 bases from J, leaving 12 bases between. Germline V gene data show CDR1 as KGHSH and CDR2 as LQKENI. CDR3 DNA: TGTGCCAGCTCACCAAGAACAGGGCCTACTGAAGCTTTCTTT. This sequence encodes CASSPRTGPTEAFF.

This chain connects TRBV7-9 to TRBJ2-1, with 10 bases matching TRBD1. The V and J ends lost 7 bases and 11 bases, in that order; junction bases with no gene match: 8. Germline V CDR1 and CDR2: SEHNR, FQNEAQ (reference sequence). This CDR3 contains 13 residues. CDR3 nucleotide sequence: TGTGCCAGCACCCTAGGGGACAGGGGAAAGCAGTTCTTC. It codes for CASTLGDRGKQFF.

The J gene is TRBJ2-5, the V gene TRBV4-3; tentatively, D is TRBD1 or TRBD2 (5 bases each). This CDR3 has 13 amino acids. V gave up 4 bases and J gave up 5 bases, with 11 bases separating them. From germline, CDR1 is LGHNA and CDR2 YSLEER. CDR3 DNA: TGCGCCAGCAGCCGGACTGGGGGTGAGACCCAGTACTTC. This sequence encodes CASSRTGGETQYF.

The genes are TRBV29-1 and TRBJ1-3; a weak D match, TRBD1 (5 bases). Trimming took off 7 bases at V and 0 bases at J, with 13 bases between the two ends. This CDR3 is 14 amino acids long. The germline CDR1 and CDR2 sequences are SQVTM and ANQGSEA. The DNA of the CDR3 is TGCAGCGCCAACCTTGGGGGCTCTGGAAACACCATATATTTT. Amino acid sequence: CSANLGGSGNTIYF.

This rearrangement joins TRBV10-3 to TRBJ2-1, with 8 positions matching TRBD1. The CDR3 spans 14 residues. V shed 4 bases and J 6 bases; nucleotides not matched to a gene: 5. Germline CDR1 and CDR2: ENHRY and SYGVKD. CDR3 nucleotide sequence: TGTGCCATCAGTGGGCGACAGGGGTTCAATGAGCAGTTCTTC. It is translated as CAISGRQGFNEQFF.

Comments on this clonotype: One end of the junction varies from germline; a read error may be responsible. The chain is built from TRBV6-2 or TRBV6-3 and TRBJ1-5; D remains ambiguous. CDR3 length: 17 amino acids. Germline CDR1 is MNHEY and CDR2 is SVGEGT. CDR3 loop: CASSYGLGHSEGQSQHF. The CDR3 nucleotides are TGTGCCAGCAGTTACGGTCTTGGGCATTCTGAGGGTCAGTCCCAGCATTTT.